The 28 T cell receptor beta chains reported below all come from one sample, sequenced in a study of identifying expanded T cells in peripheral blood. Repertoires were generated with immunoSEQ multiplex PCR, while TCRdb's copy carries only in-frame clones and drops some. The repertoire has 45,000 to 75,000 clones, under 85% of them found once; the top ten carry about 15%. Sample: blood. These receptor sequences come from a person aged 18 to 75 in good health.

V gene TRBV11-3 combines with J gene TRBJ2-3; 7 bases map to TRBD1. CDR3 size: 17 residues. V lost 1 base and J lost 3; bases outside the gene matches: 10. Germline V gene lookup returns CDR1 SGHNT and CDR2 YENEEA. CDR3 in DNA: TGTGCCAGCAGCTTAGGCCCGACAGGGTATGGAACAGATACGCAGTATTTT. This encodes CASSLGPTGYGTDTQYF.

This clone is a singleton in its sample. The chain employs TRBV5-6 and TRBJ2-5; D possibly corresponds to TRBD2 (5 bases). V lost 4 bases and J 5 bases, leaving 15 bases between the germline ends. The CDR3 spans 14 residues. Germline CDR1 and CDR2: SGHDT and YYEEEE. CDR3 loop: CASSPRETWETQYF. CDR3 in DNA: TGTGCCAGCAGCCCCCGGGAAACCTGGGAGACCCAGTACTTC. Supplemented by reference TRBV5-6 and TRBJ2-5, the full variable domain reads DAGVTQSPTHLIKTRGQQVTLRCSPKSGHDTVSWYQQALGQGPQFIFQYYEEEERQRGNFPDRFSGHQFPNYSSELNVNALLLGDSALYLCASSPRETWETQYFGPGTRLLVL.

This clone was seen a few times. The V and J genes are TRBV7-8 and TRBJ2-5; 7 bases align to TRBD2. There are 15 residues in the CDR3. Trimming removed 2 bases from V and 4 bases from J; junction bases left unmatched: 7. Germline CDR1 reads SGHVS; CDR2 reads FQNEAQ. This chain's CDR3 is CASSLWDGRAETQYF. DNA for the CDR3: TGTGCCAGCAGCTTATGGGATGGGAGGGCAGAGACCCAGTACTTC.

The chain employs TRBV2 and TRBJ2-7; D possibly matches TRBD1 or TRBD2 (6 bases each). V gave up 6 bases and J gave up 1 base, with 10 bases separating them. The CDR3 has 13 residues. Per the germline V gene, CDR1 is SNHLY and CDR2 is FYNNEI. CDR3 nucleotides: TGTGCCAGCAGGGGGGCGGGGTCCTACGAGCAGTACGTC. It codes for CASRGAGSYEQYV.

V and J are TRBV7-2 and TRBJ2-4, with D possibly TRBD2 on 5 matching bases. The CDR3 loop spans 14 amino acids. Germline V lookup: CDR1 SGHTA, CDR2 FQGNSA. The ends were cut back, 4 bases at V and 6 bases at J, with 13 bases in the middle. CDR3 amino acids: CASSSGINPNIQYF. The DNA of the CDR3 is TGTGCCAGCAGCTCGGGAATAAACCCAAACATTCAGTACTTC.

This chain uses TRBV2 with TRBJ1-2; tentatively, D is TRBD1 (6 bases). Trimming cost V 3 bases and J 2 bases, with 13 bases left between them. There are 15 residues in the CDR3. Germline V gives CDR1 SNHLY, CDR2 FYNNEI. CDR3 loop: CASSDLRGGNYGYTF. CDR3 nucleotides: TGTGCCAGCAGTGATTTGAGGGGGGGCAACTATGGCTACACCTTC.

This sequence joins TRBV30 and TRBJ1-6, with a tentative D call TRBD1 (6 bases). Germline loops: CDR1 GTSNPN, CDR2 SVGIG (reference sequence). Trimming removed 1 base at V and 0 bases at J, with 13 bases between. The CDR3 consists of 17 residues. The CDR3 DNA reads TGTGCCTGGAGTGCGGGGGCCTTGAGCTCCTATAATTCACCCCTCCACTTT. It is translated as CAWSAGALSSYNSPLHF.

This chain's CDR3 is CASSYPGGGYSGNTIYF. CDR3 DNA: TGTGCCAGCAGCTACCCCGGAGGCGGTTACTCTGGAAACACCATATATTTT. The chain carries TRBV7-8 and TRBJ1-3; D is undetermined. The CDR3 has 17 residues. Trimming removed 4 bases at V and 0 bases at J, with 16 bases between. CDR1 and CDR2 from the germline V gene are SGHVS and FQNEAQ.

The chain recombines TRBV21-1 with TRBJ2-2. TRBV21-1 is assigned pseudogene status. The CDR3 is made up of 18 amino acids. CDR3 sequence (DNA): TGTGCCAGCAGCAAAGCCCGAACCAATGCCAAGGGCACCGGGGAGCTGTTTTTT. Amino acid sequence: CASSKARTNAKGTGELFF.

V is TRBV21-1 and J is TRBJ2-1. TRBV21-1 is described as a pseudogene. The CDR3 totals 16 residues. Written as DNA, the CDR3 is TGTGCCAGCAAGGAAGGGTCACCGAGCTCCTACAATGAGCAGTTCTTC. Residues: CASKEGSPSSYNEQFF.

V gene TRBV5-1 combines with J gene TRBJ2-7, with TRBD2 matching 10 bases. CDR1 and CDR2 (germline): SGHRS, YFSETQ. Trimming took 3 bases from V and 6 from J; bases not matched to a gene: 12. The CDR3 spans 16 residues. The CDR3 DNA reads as TGCGCCAGCAGCTCCCCAGCGGGAGGGCCCTCGGTCGAGCAGTACTTC. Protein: CASSSPAGGPSVEQYF.

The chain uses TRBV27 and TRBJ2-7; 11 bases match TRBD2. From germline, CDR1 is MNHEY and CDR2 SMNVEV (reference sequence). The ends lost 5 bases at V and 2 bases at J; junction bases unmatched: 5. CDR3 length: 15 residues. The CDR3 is CASSVSGGVAYEQYF. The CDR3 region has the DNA TGTGCCAGCAGTGTTAGCGGGGGGGTAGCCTACGAGCAGTACTTC.

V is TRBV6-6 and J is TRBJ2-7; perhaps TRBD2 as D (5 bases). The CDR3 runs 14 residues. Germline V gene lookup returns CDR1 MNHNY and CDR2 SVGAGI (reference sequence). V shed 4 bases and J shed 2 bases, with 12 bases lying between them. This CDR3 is CASSSGIGTYEQYV. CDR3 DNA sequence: TGTGCCAGCAGTTCCGGGATTGGGACCTACGAGCAGTACGTC.

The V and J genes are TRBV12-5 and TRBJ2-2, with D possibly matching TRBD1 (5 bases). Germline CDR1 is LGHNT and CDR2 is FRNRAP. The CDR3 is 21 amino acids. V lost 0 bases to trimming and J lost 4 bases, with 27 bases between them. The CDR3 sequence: CASGLVLSETRKGQSTGELFF. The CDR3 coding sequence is TGTGCTAGTGGTTTGGTACTATCGGAGACCAGGAAGGGGCAGAGCACCGGGGAGCTGTTTTTT. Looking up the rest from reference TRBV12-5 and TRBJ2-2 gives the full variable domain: DARVTQTPRHKVTEMGQEVTMRCQPILGHNTVFWYRQTMMQGLELLAYFRNRAPLDDSGMPKDRFSAEMPDATLATLKIQPSEPRDSAVYFCASGLVLSETRKGQSTGELFFGEGSRLTVL.

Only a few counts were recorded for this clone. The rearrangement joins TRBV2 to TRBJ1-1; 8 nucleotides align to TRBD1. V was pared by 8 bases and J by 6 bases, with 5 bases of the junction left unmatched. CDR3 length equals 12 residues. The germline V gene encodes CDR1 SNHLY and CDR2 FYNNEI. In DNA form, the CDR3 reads TGTGCCAGCGGAATGACAGGGGCTGAAGCTTTCTTT. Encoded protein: CASGMTGAEAFF.

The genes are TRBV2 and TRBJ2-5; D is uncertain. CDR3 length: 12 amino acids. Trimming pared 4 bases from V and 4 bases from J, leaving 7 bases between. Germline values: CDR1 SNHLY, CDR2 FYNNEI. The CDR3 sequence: CASSGVGETQYF. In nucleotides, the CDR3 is TGTGCCAGCAGTGGAGTGGGAGAGACCCAGTACTTC. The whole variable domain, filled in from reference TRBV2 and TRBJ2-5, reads EPEVTQTPSHQVTQMGQEVILRCVPISNHLYFYWYRQILGQKVEFLVSFYNNEISEKSEIFDDQFSVERPDGSNFTLKIRSTKLEDSAMYFCASSGVGETQYFGPGTRLLVL.

The CDR3 nucleotides read TGTGCCTGGAAAGGACAGGGGGAAATTATCACCGGGGAGCTGTTTTTT. Translation: CAWKGQGEIITGELFF. This rearrangement joins TRBV30 to TRBJ2-2, with 10 bases matching TRBD1. Germline loops: CDR1 GTSNPN, CDR2 SVGIG (reference sequence). CDR3 length: 16 residues. The V segment lost 4 bases and the J segment 4 bases; nucleotides outside the gene matches: 9.

The CDR3 spells CASSGWSIAGDGNEQFF. As DNA, the CDR3 is TGTGCCAGCAGCGGCTGGTCCATAGCGGGAGATGGCAATGAGCAGTTCTTC. The J gene is TRBJ2-1, the V gene TRBV7-9, with 9 bases lining up with TRBD2. Unmatched junction bases numbered 14, after V lost 5 bases and J lost 6 bases. CDR3 size: 17 residues. The germline V gene encodes CDR1 SEHNR and CDR2 FQNEAQ (reference sequence).

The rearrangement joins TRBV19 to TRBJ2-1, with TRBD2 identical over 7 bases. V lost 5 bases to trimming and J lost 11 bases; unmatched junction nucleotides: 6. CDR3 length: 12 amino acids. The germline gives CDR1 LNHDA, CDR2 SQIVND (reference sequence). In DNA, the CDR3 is TGTGCCAGTAGTTCCTCTAGCGGAAAGCAGTTCTTC. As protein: CASSSSSGKQFF.

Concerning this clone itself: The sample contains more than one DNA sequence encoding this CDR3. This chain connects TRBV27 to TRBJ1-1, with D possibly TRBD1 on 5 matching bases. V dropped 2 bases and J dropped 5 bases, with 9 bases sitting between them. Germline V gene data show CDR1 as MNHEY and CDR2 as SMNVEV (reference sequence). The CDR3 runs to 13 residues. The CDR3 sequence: CASSLRGRTEAFF. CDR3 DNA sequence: TGTGCCAGCAGTTTAAGGGGCCGGACTGAAGCTTTCTTT.

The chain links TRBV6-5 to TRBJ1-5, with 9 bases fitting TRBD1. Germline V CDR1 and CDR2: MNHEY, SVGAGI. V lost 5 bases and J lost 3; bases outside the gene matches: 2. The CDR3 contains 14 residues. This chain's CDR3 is CASSRTGVNQPQHF. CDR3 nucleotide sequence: TGTGCCAGCAGTCGGACAGGGGTCAATCAGCCCCAGCATTTT.

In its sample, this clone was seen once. The CDR3 nucleotides read TGTGCCAGCAGCTTAGGCTCAGGGGTCCGGGCAGATACGCAGTATTTT. Its translation: CASSLGSGVRADTQYF. This rearrangement joins TRBV7-2 to TRBJ2-3; tentative D call: TRBD1 (6 bases). The germline V gene encodes CDR1 SGHTA and CDR2 FQGNSA. V was trimmed by 1 base and J by 4 bases, leaving 15 bases between them. The CDR3 extends over 16 amino acids. Combining the CDR3 with reference TRBV7-2 and TRBJ2-3 gives the whole variable domain GAGVSQSPSNKVTEKGKDVELRCDPISGHTALYWYRQSLGQGLEFLIYFQGNSAPDKSGLPSDRFSAERTGGSVSTLTIQRTQQEDSAVYLCASSLGSGVRADTQYFGPGTRLTVL.

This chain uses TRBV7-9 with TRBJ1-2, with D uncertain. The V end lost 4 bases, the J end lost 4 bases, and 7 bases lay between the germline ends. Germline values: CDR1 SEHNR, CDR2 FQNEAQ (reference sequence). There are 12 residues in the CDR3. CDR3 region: CASSSVGYGYTF. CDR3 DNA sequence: TGTGCCAGCAGCTCCGTGGGCTATGGCTACACCTTC.

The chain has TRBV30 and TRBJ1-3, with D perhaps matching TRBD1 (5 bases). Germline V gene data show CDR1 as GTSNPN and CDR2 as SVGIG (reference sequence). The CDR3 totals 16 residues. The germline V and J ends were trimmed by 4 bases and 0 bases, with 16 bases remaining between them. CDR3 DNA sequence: TGTGCCTGGATGTCGGAGGGGACTGTCTCTGGAAACACCATATATTTT. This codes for CAWMSEGTVSGNTIYF.

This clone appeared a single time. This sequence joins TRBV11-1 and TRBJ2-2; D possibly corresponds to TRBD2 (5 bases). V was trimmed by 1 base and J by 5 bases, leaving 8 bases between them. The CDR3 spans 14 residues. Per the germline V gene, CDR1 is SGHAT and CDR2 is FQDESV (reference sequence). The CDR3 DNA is TGTGCCAGCAGCTTAGTCGGCGGGACCGGGGAGCTGTTTTTT. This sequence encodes CASSLVGGTGELFF.

The CDR3 is CSVPGLTTNTEAFF. For the CDR3, the DNA is TGCAGCGTTCCCGGACTCACAACCAACACTGAAGCTTTCTTT. The chain carries TRBV29-1 and TRBJ1-1; D unclear. Per germline, CDR1 SQVTM and CDR2 ANQGSEA. The CDR3 runs to 14 residues. V lost 5 bases and J 2 bases, leaving 15 bases between the germline ends.

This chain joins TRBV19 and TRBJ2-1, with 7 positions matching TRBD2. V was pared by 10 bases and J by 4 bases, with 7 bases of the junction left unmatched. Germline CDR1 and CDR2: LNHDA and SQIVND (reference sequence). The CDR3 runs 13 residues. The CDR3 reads CATAGRPYNEQFF. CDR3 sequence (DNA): TGTGCCACAGCGGGACGCCCGTACAATGAGCAGTTCTTC.

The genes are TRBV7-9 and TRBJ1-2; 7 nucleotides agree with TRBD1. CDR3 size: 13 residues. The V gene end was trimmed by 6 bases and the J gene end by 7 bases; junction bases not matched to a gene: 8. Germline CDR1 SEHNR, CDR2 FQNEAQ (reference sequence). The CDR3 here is CASRSFTGVGYTF. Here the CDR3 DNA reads TGTGCCAGCAGATCGTTTACAGGGGTTGGCTACACCTTC.